These T cell receptor beta chains were read from a single sample in a study of OX40 agonist ivuxolimab in advanced cancers. The protocol was immunoSEQ multiplex PCR, while the TCRdb copy is restricted to in-frame clones and leaves out a portion. The data hold some 50,000 clones, with over 80% observed a single time. The input for sequencing was CD4+ or CD8+ T cells sorted from blood, taken in a trial of the OX40 agonist ivuxolimab. The origin of the receptors is an adult with an advanced solid tumor such as melanoma, head and neck, liver or kidney cancer. CDR3s include the opening cysteine and the closing phenylalanine or tryptophan. Fields, in order: CDR3 length, V gene, J gene, D gene, clone size, CDR3 protein, CDR3 DNA. A D gene is named only where the DNA matches it firmly. Some rows have no size entry. The others give once, few or many, or a class for an expanded clone.

15	TRBV5-4	TRBJ2-1	-	once	CASSLYLGHYNEQFF	TGTGCCAGCAGCTTGTATTTGGGACATTACAATGAGCAGTTCTTC
12	TRBV11-2	TRBJ2-7	-	once	CASSRSFYEQYF	TGTGCCAGCTCACGGTCTTTCTACGAGCAGTACTTC
14	TRBV9	TRBJ2-5	TRBD2	-	CASSVRARTGGQYF	TGTGCCAGCAGCGTGAGAGCGCGAACGGGGGGCCAGTACTTC
14	TRBV10-3	TRBJ2-5	-	medium-sized	CAISDSTAQETQYF	TGTGCCATCAGTGACTCGACAGCCCAAGAGACCCAGTACTTC
15	TRBV18	TRBJ2-7	-	-	CASSPPFGESYEQYF	TGTGCCAGCTCACCACCGTTCGGCGAGTCCTACGAGCAGTACTTC
15	TRBV15	TRBJ1-5	-	-	CATSNEGSRNQPQHF	TGTGCCACCAGCAACGAGGGATCACGGAATCAGCCCCAGCATTTT
18	TRBV7-9	TRBJ1-1	TRBD1	-	CASSSLKLTGTGGTEAFF	TGTGCCAGCAGCTCATTAAAACTAACCGGGACAGGGGGCACTGAAGCTTTCTTT
19	TRBV7-8	TRBJ2-1	TRBD2	-	CASSGRVKPLAGAPDEQFF	TGTGCCAGCAGCGGAAGGGTCAAACCACTAGCGGGAGCTCCCGATGAGCAGTTCTTC
15	TRBV15	TRBJ2-4	TRBD1	-	CATSRAGTGTNIQYF	TGTGCCACCAGCAGAGCCGGGACAGGGACAAACATTCAGTACTTC
15	TRBV5-1	TRBJ2-7	-	-	CASSLAGRDSYEQYF	TGCGCCAGCAGCTTGGCGGGCAGGGACTCCTACGAGCAGTACTTC
14	TRBV9	TRBJ1-5	-	-	CASSVTGSNQPQHF	TGTGCCAGCAGCGTAACGGGCAGCAATCAGCCCCAGCATTTT
15	TRBV6-1	TRBJ2-3	-	-	CASSVRRGGTDTQYF	TGTGCCAGCAGTGTAAGGAGGGGGGGCACAGATACGCAGTATTTT
16	TRBV5-4	TRBJ2-5	TRBD2	-	CASSEPGTRYVETQYF	TGTGCCAGCAGCGAACCCGGGACTAGGTACGTCGAGACCCAGTACTTC
14	TRBV5-4	TRBJ2-2	-	once	CASSSRGQTGELFF	TGTGCCAGCAGCTCTCGGGGACAAACCGGGGAGCTGTTTTTT
15	TRBV5-1	TRBJ2-5	-	-	CASSLEGLEVETQYF	TGCGCCAGCAGCTTGGAGGGACTTGAGGTAGAGACCCAGTACTTC
15	TRBV5-1	TRBJ2-1	-	-	CASSLDGSLGNEQFF	TGCGCCAGCAGCTTGGACGGGAGCCTGGGGAATGAGCAGTTCTTC
19	TRBV14	TRBJ2-1	-	-	CASSQKRREALHRQHEQFF	TGTGCCAGCAGCCAAAAGAGGAGGGAGGCATTACACCGCCAGCATGAGCAGTTCTTC
13	TRBV6-1	TRBJ1-2	-	-	CASSRTSQGGYTF	TGTGCCAGCAGCCGGACCTCCCAGGGAGGCTACACCTTC
15	TRBV30	TRBJ2-3	TRBD1	few	CAWSQHETGSDTQYF	TGTGCCTGGAGCCAGCACGAGACAGGGTCAGATACGCAGTATTTT